The clone carrying this T cell receptor (beta chain) was counted between two and nine times. The antigen remains unidentified. Time point in this sample: newly diagnosed GD, antithyroid drugs for less than 3 months. From PBMCs, RNA was extracted and then used to make the TCR library. These data belong to a study of regulatory T cells in long-lasting Graves disease. Overall study context: Recently diagnosed Graves' patients had received antithyroid drugs for under 3 months. Overall study results and limits: Fewer public clonotypes were shared by new patients (just under 1,000) than by persistent patients (roughly 2,600).

This CDR3 spans 14 amino acids. The V gene's germline CDR1 is SGHRS and CDR2 YFSETQ. V was shortened by 3 bases and J by 6 bases, with 15 bases between the two germline ends. Through Arm-PCR of CDR3 regions and iRepertoire HTBI primers, TCR beta libraries were built. TCRdb analysed the multiplex PCR reads with MiXCR anew, one entry per CDR3 protein. Counted here are hundreds of thousands of distinct CDR3 sequences, roughly 14% occurring once; the ten biggest clones make up 8% to 10%. These data also featured in a second study, about T cells in Graves' hyperthyroidism and ophthalmopathy.

The chain uses TRBV5-1 and TRBJ1-2; possible D gene TRBD1, 5 bases. Specimen: peripheral blood mononuclear cells (PBMCs), collected at new diagnosis, from a patient treated with antithyroid drugs. The TCR was taken from a man aged 30 to 45 with Graves disease. The CDR3 region has the DNA TGCGCCAGCAGCTCATGGCCTCGAGGGGATGGCTACACCTTC. It translates to CASSSWPRGDGYTF.